This TCR beta chain was obtained from a study of control samples from healthy donors and cancer patients. The V gene lost 6 bases and the J gene lost 4 bases, with 18 bases spanning the gap. There are 15 residues in the CDR3. Germline-derived CDR1 and CDR2 are MNHEY and SVGAGI. Data came from immunoSEQ multiplex PCR; TCRdb stores just in-frame clones and leaves some out. The data contain about 140,000 clones, about nine tenths of them seen just once; the ten biggest clones take up 4% to 5.5%. This sequence originates from a man under 40 in good health. Sequenced: blood. The chain couples TRBV6-5 to TRBJ2-5; D tentatively fits TRBD1 or TRBD2 (5 bases each). The CDR3 reads CASRTGRVPRETQYF. The DNA for the CDR3 is TGTGCCAGCAGGACGGGACGAGTCCCTCGAGAGACCCAGTACTTC.